This TCR beta chain is from a study of blood T cells in healthy people across ages. This clonotype was counted between two and nine times. What it binds is not known. Study-level points and caveats: Unsorted PBMC material precluded a definitive naive versus antigen-experienced comparison.

The V and J ends lost 3 bases and 7 bases respectively, with 13 bases between them. This CDR3 has 13 amino acids. A J-beta primer mix and a sample-barcoded 5' primer were used in a second PCR of about 7 to 12 cycles. TCRdb fed the 5' RACE reads into MiXCR, producing one record per CDR3 protein. The repertoire holds roughly 800,000 distinct CDR3 sequences, with around a quarter as singletons. These data were likewise used in another study, on T cells of mothers and their children.

The sequence was collected from a boy aged 5-17 years in good health. The chain couples TRBV12-3 or TRBV12-4 to TRBJ2-7, with D possibly matching TRBD2 (5 bases). The source material was blood. The DNA for the CDR3 is TGTGCCAGCAGTTTCGGGTGGGGAGATGAGCAGTACTTC. Its protein product is CASSFGWGDEQYF.